This T cell receptor beta chain was sequenced for a study of blood T cell repertoires in COVID-19. This clone was counted once. Sequencing was performed with immunoSEQ multiplex PCR; in TCRdb, only in-frame clones are kept and a portion is missing. The table records under 450,000 clones, roughly 90% of them present only once. J lost 1 base, V lost 5 bases, and 7 bases had no gene match. Germline CDR1 is SGHNT and CDR2 is YYREEE (reference sequence). The length of the CDR3 is 15 residues. What was sequenced was peripheral blood. The clonotype comes from a woman aged 55 to 70 with COVID-19, enrolled during active disease. The chain has TRBV5-4 and TRBJ2-5, with 8 bases identical to TRBD2. CDR3 DNA sequence: TGTGCCAGCAGACACGCCGGGACTAGCCAAGAGACCCAGTACTTC. Its translation is CASRHAGTSQETQYF.